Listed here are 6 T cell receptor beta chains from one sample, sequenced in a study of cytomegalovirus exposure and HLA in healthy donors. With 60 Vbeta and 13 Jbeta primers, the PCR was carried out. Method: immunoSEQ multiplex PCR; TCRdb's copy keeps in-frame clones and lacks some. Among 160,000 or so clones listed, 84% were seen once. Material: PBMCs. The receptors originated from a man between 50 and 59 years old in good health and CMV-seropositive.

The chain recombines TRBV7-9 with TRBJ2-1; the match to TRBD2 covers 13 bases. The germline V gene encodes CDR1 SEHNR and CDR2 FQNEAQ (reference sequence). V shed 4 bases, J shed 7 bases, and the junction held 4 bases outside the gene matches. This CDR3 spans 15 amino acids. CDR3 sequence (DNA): TGTGCCAGCAGCTCCAAGACTAGCGGGAGGAATGAGCAGTTCTTC. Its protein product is CASSSKTSGRNEQFF.

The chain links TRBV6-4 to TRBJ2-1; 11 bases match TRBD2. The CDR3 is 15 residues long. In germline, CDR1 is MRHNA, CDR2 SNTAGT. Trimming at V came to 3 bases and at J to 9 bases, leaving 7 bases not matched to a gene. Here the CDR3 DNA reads TGTGCCAGCAGTGAGCGGACTAGCGGGCGGGGTGAGCAGTTCTTC. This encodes CASSERTSGRGEQFF.

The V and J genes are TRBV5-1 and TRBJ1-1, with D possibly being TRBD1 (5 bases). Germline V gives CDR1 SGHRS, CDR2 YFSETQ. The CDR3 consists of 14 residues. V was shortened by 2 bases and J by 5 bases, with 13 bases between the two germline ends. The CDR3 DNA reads TGCGCCAGCAGCTTCGGACGGGGGGGGACTGAAGCTTTCTTT. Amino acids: CASSFGRGGTEAFF.

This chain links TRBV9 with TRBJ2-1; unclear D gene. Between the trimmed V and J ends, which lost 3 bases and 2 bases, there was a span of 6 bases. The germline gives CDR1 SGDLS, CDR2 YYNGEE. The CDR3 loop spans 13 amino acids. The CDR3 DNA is TGTGCCAGCAGCGATATAACCTACAATGAGCAGTTCTTC. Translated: CASSDITYNEQFF.

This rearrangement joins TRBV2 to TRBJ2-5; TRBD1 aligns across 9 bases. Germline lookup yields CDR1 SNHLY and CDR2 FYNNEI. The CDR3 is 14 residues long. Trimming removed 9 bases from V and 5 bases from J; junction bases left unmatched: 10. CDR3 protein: CASSGQGFEETQYF. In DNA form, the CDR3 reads TGTGCCAGTAGCGGACAGGGGTTCGAGGAGACCCAGTACTTC.

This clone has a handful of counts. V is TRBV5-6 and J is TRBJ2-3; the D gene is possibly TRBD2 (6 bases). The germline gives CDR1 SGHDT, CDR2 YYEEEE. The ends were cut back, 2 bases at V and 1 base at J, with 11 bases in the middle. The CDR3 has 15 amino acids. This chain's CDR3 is CASSLGWGGTDTQYF. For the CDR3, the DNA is TGTGCCAGCAGCTTAGGGTGGGGGGGCACAGATACGCAGTATTTT.